This TCR beta chain was identified during a study of regulatory T cells. On this clone itself: Its target is not known.

Autoimmunity was present in every CD3G-deficient patient, worse in two. The PCR used 52 TRBV and 13 TRBJ primers. Method: immunoSEQ multiplex PCR; TCRdb's copy keeps in-frame clones and lacks some. In the table there are more than 15,000 clones, around 83% of which are singletons. The study, taken as a whole, reports: Hydrophobic residues at CDR3 positions 6 and 7 were enriched in conventional CD4+ T cells of CD3G-deficient patients. In patients, unique TRB V-J pairs were restricted and V/J usage skewed, especially in Tregs.

The sample consisted of conventional CD4+ T cells sorted from blood. This TCR was sampled from a person younger than 45 with CD3G deficiency.

Here the CDR3 DNA reads TGTGCCAGCAGTCTCAAGAGGAACACTGAAGCTTTCTTT. Translation gives CASSLKRNTEAFF. The V and J genes are TRBV6-5 and TRBJ1-1; D not resolved. The CDR3 runs 13 residues. Germline V gene data show CDR1 as MNHEY and CDR2 as SVGAGI. Trimming took 5 bases from V and 1 from J, leaving 8 bases between them.